This T cell receptor beta chain was sequenced in a study of T cell changes during pregnancy in multiple sclerosis. Using immunoSEQ multiplex PCR, the repertoire was profiled, and TCRdb retains in-frame clones only, with some absent. The sample shows around 21,000 clones, 88% of them seen only once. Trimming pared 5 bases from V and 10 bases from J, leaving 10 bases between. Looked up from germline, CDR1 is SGHDT and CDR2 is YYEEEE. The CDR3 loop spans 11 amino acids. This clonotype was obtained from a female donor in good health, enrolled as a control in a pregnancy study. This specimen was CD8+ T cells from peripheral blood mononuclear cells, taken in the third trimester of pregnancy. This chain uses TRBV5-6 with TRBJ2-1, with D hard to call. This CDR3 reads CASRLSEEQFF. The CDR3 DNA is TGTGCCAGCAGGCTCTCGGAGGAGCAGTTCTTC.